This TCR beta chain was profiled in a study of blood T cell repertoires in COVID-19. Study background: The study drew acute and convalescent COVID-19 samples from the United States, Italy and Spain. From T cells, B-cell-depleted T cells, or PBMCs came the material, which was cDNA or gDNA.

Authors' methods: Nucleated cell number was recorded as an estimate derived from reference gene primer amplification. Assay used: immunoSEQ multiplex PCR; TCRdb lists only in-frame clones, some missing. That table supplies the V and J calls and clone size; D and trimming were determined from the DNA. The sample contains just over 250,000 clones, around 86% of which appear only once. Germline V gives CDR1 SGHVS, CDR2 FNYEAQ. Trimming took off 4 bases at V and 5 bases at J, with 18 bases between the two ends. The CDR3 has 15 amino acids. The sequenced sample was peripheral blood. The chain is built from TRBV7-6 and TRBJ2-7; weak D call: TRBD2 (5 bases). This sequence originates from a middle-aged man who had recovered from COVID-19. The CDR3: CASSSSGRWRDEQYF. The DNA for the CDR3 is TGTGCCAGCAGCTCCAGTGGTAGGTGGCGGGACGAGCAGTACTTC. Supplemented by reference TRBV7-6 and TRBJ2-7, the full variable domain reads GAGVSQSPRYKVTKRGQDVALRCDPISGHVSLYWYRQALGQGPEFLTYFNYEAQQDKSGLPNDRFSAERPEGSISTLTIQRTEQRDSAMYRCASSSSGRWRDEQYFGPGTRLTVT.